This TCR beta chain stems from a study of cytomegalovirus exposure and HLA in healthy donors. Study summary: A previous analysis identified around 120 million unique TCR beta sequences derived from roughly 180 million T cells.

The junction had 3 bases not matched to a gene; V was cut back by 4 bases and J by 1 base. The CDR3 runs 14 residues. Germline CDR1 and CDR2: ENHRY and SYGVKD. Overall study results and limits: The study assumed roughly uniform donor sequencing depth for presence/absence analyses. Most TCR sequences were rare, but some public TCRs occurred in many donors.

About this clone: Its target is not known.

PCR amplification relied on 60 Vbeta primers (plus 13 Jbeta primers). Per the original data handling: Approximately 83 million unique TCR beta chains, roughly 10 million shared, were counted in a later analysis. Libraries were prepared by immunoSEQ multiplex PCR; TCRdb keeps only in-frame clonotypes and omits some of them. D and trimming come from the DNA, and the V and J calls and clone size come from that table. This table holds a few hundred thousand clones, approximately 90% found once. The TCR was taken from a woman aged 18-35 years in good health and CMV-seronegative. Sequenced: PBMCs. The gene calls are TRBV10-3 and TRBJ2-7, with 8 bases that match TRBD1. The CDR3 sequence: CAISVDRGSYEQYF. The DNA for the CDR3 is TGTGCCATCAGTGTTGACAGGGGATCCTACGAGCAGTACTTC.